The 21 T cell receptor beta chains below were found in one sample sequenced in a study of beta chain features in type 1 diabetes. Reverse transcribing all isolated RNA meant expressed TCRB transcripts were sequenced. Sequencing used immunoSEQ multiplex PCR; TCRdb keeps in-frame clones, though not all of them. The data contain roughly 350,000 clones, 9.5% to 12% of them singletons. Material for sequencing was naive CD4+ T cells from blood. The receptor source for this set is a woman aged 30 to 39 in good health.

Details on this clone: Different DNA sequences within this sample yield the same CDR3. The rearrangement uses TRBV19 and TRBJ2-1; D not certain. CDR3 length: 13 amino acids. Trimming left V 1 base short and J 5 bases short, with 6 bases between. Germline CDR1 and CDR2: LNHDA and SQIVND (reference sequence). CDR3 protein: CASSIGQNNEQFF. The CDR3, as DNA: TGTGCCAGTAGTATAGGCCAGAACAATGAGCAGTTCTTC.

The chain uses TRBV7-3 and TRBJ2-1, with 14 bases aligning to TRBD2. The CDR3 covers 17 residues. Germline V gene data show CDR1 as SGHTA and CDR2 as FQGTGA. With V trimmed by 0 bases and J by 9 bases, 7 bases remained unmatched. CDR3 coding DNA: TGTGCCAGCAGCTTAACGGCGGGACTAGCGGGAGAAAGTGAGCAGTTCTTC. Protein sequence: CASSLTAGLAGESEQFF. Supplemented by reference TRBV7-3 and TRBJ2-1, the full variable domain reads GAGVSQTPSNKVTEKGKYVELRCDPISGHTALYWYRQSLGQGPEFLIYFQGTGAADDSGLPNDRFFAVRPEGSVSTLKIQRTERGDSAVYLCASSLTAGLAGESEQFFGPGTRLTVL.

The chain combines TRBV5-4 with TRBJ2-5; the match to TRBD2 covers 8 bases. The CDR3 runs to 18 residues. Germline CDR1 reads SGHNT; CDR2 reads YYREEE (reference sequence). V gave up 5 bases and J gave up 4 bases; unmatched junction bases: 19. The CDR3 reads CASSPTPPRQAGGETQYF. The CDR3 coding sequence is TGTGCCAGCAGTCCTACGCCACCCCGACAGGCGGGAGGAGAGACCCAGTACTTC.

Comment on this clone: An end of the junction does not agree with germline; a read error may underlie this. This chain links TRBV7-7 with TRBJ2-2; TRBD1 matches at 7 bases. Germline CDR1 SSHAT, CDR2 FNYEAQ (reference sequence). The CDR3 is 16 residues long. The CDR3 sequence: CASSPTTGQNTGELFF. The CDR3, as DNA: TGTGCTAGCAGCCCGACGACAGGGCAGAACACCGGGGAGCTGTTTTTT.

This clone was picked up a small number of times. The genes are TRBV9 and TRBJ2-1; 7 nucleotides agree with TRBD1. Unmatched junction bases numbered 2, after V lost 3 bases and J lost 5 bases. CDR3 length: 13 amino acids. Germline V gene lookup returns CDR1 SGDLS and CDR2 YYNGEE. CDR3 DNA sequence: TGTGCCAGCAGCGAGGGACAGCACAATGAGCAGTTCTTC. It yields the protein CASSEGQHNEQFF.

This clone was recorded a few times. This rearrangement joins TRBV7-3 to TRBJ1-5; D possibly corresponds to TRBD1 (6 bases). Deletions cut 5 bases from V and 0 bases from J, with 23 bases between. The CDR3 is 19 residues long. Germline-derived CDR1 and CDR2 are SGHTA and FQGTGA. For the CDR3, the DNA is TGTGCCAGCAGCCAAGCCGGGACACAAAAAGCTAATAGCAATCAGCCCCAGCATTTT. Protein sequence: CASSQAGTQKANSNQPQHF.

In nucleotides, the CDR3 is TGTGCCAGCAGCGCCCGGGACAGCGGCCACGAGCAGTACTTC. The encoded protein is CASSARDSGHEQYF. The chain carries TRBV9 and TRBJ2-7, with 7 bases aligning to TRBD1. V was pared by 3 bases and J by 5 bases, with 8 bases of the junction left unmatched. The CDR3 has 14 residues. Germline values: CDR1 SGDLS, CDR2 YYNGEE. Full variable domain (remainder filled in from reference TRBV9 and TRBJ2-7): DSGVTQTPKHLITATGQRVTLRCSPRSGDLSVYWYQQSLDQGLQFLIQYYNGEERAKGNILERFSAQQFPDLHSELNLSSLELGDSALYFCASSARDSGHEQYFGPGTRLTVT.

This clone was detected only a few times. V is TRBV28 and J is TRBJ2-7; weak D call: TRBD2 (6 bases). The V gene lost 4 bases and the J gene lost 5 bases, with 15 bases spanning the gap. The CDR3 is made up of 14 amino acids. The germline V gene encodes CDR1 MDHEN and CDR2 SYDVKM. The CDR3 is CASSSRRGSDEQYF. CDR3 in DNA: TGTGCCAGCAGTTCACGGAGGGGTTCAGACGAGCAGTACTTC.

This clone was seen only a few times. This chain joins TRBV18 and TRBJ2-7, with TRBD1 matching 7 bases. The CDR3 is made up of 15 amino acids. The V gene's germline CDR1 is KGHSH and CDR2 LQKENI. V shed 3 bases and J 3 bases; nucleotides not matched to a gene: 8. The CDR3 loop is CASSPPGQTIYEQYF. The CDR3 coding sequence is TGTGCCAGCTCACCCCCGGGACAGACCATCTACGAGCAGTACTTC.

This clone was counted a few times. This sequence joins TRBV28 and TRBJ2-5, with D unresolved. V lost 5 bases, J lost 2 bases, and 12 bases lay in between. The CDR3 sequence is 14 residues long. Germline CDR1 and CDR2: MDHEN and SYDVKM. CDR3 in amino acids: CASSIPATQETQYF. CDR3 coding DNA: TGTGCCAGCAGTATCCCCGCGACTCAAGAGACCCAGTACTTC.

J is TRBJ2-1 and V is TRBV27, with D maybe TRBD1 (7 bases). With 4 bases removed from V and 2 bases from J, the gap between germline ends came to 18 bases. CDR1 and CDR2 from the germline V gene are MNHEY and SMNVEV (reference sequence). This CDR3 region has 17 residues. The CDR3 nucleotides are TGTGCCAGCAGTTCCAGGGGGGCGGGAAGGGCCTACAATGAGCAGTTCTTC. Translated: CASSSRGAGRAYNEQFF.

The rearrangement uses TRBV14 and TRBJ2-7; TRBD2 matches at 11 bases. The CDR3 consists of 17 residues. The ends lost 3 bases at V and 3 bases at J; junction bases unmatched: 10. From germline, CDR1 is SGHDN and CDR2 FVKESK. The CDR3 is CASSQGLGTSGIYEQYF. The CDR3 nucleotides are TGTGCCAGCAGCCAGGGTCTTGGGACTAGCGGAATCTACGAGCAGTACTTC.

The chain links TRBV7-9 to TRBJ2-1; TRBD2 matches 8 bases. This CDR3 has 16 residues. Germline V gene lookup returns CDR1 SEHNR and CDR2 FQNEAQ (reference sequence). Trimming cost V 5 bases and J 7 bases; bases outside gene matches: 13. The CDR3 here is CASSPLGAGGMNEQFF. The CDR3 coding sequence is TGTGCCAGCAGCCCCCTGGGGGCGGGAGGCATGAATGAGCAGTTCTTC.

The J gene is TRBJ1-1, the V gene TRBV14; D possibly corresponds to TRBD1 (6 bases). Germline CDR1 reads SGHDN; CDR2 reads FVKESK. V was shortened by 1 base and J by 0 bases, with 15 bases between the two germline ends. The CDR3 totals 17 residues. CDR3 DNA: TGTGCCAGCAGCCAAGCGTATGACAGGATTATGAACACTGAAGCTTTCTTT. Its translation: CASSQAYDRIMNTEAFF. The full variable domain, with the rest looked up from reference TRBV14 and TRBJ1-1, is EAGVTQFPSHSVIEKGQTVTLRCDPISGHDNLYWYRRVMGKEIKFLLHFVKESKQDESGMPNNRFLAERTGGTYSTLKVQPAELEDSGVYFCASSQAYDRIMNTEAFFGQGTRLTVV.

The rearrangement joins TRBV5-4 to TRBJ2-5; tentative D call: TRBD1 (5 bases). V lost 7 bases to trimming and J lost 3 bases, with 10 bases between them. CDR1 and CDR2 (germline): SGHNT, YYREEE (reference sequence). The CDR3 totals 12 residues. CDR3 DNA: TGTGCCAGCGGTCAAGGGGAAGAGACCCAGTACTTC. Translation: CASGQGEETQYF. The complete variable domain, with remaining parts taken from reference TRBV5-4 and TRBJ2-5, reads ETGVTQSPTHLIKTRGQQVTLRCSSQSGHNTVSWYQQALGQGPQFIFQYYREEENGRGNFPPRFSGLQFPNYSSELNVNALELDDSALYLCASGQGEETQYFGPGTRLLVL.

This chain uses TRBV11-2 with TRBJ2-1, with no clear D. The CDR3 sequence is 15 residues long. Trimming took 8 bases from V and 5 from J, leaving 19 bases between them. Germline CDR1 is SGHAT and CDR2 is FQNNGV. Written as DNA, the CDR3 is TGTGCCAGCGCCGGTGTTTTAGTGAAAAACAATGAGCAGTTCTTC. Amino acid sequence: CASAGVLVKNNEQFF.

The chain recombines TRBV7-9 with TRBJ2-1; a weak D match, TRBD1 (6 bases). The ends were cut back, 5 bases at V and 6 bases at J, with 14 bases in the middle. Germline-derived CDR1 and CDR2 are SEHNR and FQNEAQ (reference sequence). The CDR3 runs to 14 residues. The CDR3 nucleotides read TGTGCCAGCAGCACGCGGACAGTTGGCAATGAGCAGTTCTTC. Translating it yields CASSTRTVGNEQFF.

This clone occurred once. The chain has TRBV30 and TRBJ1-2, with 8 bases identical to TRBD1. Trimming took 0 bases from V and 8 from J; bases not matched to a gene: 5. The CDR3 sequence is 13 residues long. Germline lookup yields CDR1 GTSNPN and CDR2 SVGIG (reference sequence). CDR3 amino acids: CAWSVRTGGGYTF. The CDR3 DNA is TGTGCCTGGAGTGTACGAACAGGGGGGGGCTACACCTTC.

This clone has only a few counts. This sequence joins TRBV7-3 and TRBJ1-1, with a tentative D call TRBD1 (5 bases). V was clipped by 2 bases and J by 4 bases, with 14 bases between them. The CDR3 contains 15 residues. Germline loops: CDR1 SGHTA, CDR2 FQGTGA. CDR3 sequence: CASSLRGRVGTEAFF. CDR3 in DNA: TGTGCCAGCAGCTTACGTGGCAGGGTGGGCACTGAAGCTTTCTTT.

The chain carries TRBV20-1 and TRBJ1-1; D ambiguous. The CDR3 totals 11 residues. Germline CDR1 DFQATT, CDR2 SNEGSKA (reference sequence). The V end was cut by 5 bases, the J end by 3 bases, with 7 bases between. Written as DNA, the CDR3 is TGCAGTGCTGCGGCGGACACTGAAGCTTTCTTT. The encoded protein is CSAAADTEAFF.

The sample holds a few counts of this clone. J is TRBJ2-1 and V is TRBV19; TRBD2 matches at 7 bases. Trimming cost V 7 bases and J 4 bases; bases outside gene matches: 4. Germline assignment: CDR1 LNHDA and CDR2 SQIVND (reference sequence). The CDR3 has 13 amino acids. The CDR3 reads CASNGGGYNEQFF. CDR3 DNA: TGTGCCAGTAATGGGGGGGGATACAATGAGCAGTTCTTC.